A selection of T cell receptor beta chains follows, all from one sample in a study of cytomegalovirus exposure and HLA in healthy donors. Assay: immunoSEQ multiplex PCR; the TCRdb copy retains only in-frame clones and omits some. Of about 110,000 clones detected, roughly 90% appear once; the ten largest clones hold more than 1.4%. Sequenced: PBMCs. Every receptor here comes from a woman aged 30 to 39 in good health and CMV-seropositive. The CDR3 runs from the conserved cysteine through the conserved F or W. A D gene is named only where the DNA matches it firmly. Size is stated for part of the rows, as once, few or many counts, or as a class when the clone is expanded.

J gene | D gene | V gene | clone size | CDR3 protein | CDR3 DNA
TRBJ2-1 | TRBD2 | TRBV6-4 | NA | CASSEKLASYNEQFF | TGTGCCAGCAGTGAAAAACTAGCGTCCTACAATGAGCAGTTCTTC
TRBJ1-1 | TRBD1 | TRBV5-1 | NA | CASSPPGQGISRNTEAFF | TGCGCCAGCAGCCCACCCGGACAGGGAATAAGTCGGAACACTGAAGCTTTCTTT
TRBJ2-2 | TRBD1 | TRBV28 | NA | CASRKSGGTGELFF | TGTGCCAGCAGAAAATCAGGGGGAACCGGGGAGCTGTTTTTT
TRBJ1-4 | NA | TRBV4-3 | NA | CASSPGSNNEKLFF | TGCGCCAGCAGCCCGGGATCCAATAATGAAAAACTGTTTTTT
TRBJ2-2 | TRBD2 | TRBV4-3 | NA | CASSQAIGGSLGGELFF | TGCGCCAGCAGCCAAGCCATCGGCGGGAGCTTAGGCGGGGAGCTGTTTTTT
TRBJ2-7 | TRBD2 | TRBV7-2 | NA | CASSLAREGLEQYF | TGTGCCAGCAGCTTAGCCAGGGAGGGACTCGAGCAGTACTTC
TRBJ2-4 | TRBD1 | TRBV9 | NA | CASSVGTGAIQYF | TGTGCCAGCAGCGTAGGGACAGGCGCTATTCAGTACTTC
TRBJ1-1 | NA | TRBV11-2 | NA | CASSLVGGDNTEAFF | TGTGCCAGCAGCTTAGTGGGGGGAGATAACACTGAAGCTTTCTTT
TRBJ2-7 | TRBD1 | TRBV5-1 | once | CASSPGQGLGEQYF | TGCGCCAGCAGCCCGGGACAGGGTTTGGGCGAGCAGTACTTC
TRBJ2-1 | TRBD2 | TRBV30 | NA | CAWSKTSVEFF | TGTGCCTGGAGTAAGACTAGCGTGGAGTTCTTC
TRBJ2-7 | TRBD2 | TRBV23-1 | NA | CASSPPPGRPYEQYF | TGCGCCAGCAGTCCCCCCCCCGGGAGGCCCTACGAGCAGTACTTC
TRBJ2-7 | TRBD1 | TRBV18 | NA | CASSRTGDEQYF | TGTGCCAGCTCACGGACAGGGGACGAGCAGTACTTC
TRBJ2-7 | TRBD2 | TRBV2 | NA | CASSGSGGEQYF | TGTGCCAGCAGTGGTAGCGGGGGCGAGCAGTACTTC
TRBJ2-3 | NA | TRBV7-2 | NA | CASSFYFTGVGDTQYF | TGTGCCAGCAGCTTTTATTTCACCGGGGTAGGAGATACGCAGTATTTT
TRBJ2-7 | TRBD1 | TRBV7-3 | NA | CASSLKGQGACEQYF | TGTGCCAGCAGCTTAAAGGGACAGGGGGCTTGCGAGCAGTACTTC
TRBJ1-1 | TRBD1 | TRBV5-1 | NA | CASSWGTGNTEAFF | TGCGCCAGCAGCTGGGGGACAGGGAACACTGAAGCTTTCTTT
TRBJ2-5 | NA | TRBV2 | once | CASSGQQETQYF | TGTGCCAGCAGTGGACAACAAGAGACCCAGTACTTC
TRBJ2-3 | TRBD1 | TRBV7-6 | once | CASSQSQTGGADTQYF | TGTGCCAGCAGTCAGAGCCAGACAGGGGGCGCGGATACGCAGTATTTT
TRBJ1-4 | NA | TRBV19 | NA | CASSSTGLVLGNEKLFF | TGTGCCAGTAGTTCCACGGGACTGGTTCTTGGGAATGAAAAACTGTTTTTT
TRBJ1-6 | TRBD1 | TRBV11-2 | NA | CASSLERQGNSPLHF | TGTGCCAGCAGCTTAGAGAGACAGGGGAATTCACCCCTCCACTTT
TRBJ2-3 | TRBD2 | TRBV30 | NA | CAWSVKAGRTDTQYF | TGTGCCTGGAGTGTTAAAGCGGGGCGCACAGATACGCAGTATTTT
TRBJ2-7 | NA | TRBV6-6 | NA | CASSYLTGNEQYF | TGTGCCAGCAGTTACTTGACAGGAAACGAGCAGTACTTC
TRBJ2-7 | NA | TRBV5-6 | NA | CASSLGAGRSYEQYF | TGTGCCAGCAGCTTGGGGGCGGGCCGCTCCTACGAGCAGTACTTC